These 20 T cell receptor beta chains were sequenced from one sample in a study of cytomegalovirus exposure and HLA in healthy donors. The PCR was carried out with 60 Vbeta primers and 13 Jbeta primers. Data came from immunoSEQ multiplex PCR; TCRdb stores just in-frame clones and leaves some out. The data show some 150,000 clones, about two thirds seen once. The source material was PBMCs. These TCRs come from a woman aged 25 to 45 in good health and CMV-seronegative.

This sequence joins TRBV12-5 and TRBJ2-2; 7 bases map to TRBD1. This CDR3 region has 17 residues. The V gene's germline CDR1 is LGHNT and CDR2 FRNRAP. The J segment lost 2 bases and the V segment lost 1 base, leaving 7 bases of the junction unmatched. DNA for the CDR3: TGTGCTAGTGGTTTGGGGGCCGGGACAGATAACACCGGGGAGCTGTTTTTT. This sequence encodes CASGLGAGTDNTGELFF.

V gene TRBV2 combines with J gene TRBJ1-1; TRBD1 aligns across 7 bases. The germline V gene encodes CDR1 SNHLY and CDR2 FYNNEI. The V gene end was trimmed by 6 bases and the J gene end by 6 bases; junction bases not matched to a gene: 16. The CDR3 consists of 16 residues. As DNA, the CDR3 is TGTGCCAGCAGGGAAAACCGGGACAGTATACTCTCTGAAGCTTTCTTT. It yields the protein CASRENRDSILSEAFF.

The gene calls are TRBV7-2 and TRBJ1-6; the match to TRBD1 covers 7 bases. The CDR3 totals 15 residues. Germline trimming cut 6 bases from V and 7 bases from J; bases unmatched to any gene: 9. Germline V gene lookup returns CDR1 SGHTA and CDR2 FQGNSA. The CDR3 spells CASSWTGLPNSPLHF. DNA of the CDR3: TGTGCCAGCAGTTGGACAGGCTTGCCCAATTCACCCCTCCACTTT.

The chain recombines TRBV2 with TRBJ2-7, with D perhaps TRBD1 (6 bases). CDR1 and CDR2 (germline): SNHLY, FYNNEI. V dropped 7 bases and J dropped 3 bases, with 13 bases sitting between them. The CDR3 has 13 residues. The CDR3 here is CASKRQDNYEQYF. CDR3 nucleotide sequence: TGTGCCAGCAAGAGACAGGACAACTACGAGCAGTACTTC.

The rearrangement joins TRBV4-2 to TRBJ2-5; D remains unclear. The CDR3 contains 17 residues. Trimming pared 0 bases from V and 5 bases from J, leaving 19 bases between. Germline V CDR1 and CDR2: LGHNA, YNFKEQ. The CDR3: CASSQDHSANPRETQYF. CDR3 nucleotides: TGTGCCAGCAGCCAAGATCATTCGGCTAACCCTAGGGAGACCCAGTACTTC.

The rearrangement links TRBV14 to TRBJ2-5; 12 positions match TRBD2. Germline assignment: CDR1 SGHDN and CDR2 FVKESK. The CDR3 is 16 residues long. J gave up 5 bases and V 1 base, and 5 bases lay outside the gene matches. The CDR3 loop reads CASSQGTSGKGETQYF. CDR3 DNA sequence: TGTGCCAGCAGCCAAGGGACTAGCGGGAAGGGTGAGACCCAGTACTTC.

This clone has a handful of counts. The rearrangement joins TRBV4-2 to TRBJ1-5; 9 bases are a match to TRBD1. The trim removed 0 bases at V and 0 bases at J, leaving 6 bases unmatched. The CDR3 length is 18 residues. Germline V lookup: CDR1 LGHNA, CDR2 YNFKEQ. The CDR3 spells CASSQEDRGGYSNQPQHF. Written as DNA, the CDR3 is TGTGCCAGCAGCCAAGAGGACAGGGGCGGATATAGCAATCAGCCCCAGCATTTT.

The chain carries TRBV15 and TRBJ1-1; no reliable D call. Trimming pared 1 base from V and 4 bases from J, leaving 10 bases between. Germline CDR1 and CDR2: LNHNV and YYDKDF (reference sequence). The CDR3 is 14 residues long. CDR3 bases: TGTGCCACCAGCAGAGCGGGTGAGAGCACTGAAGCTTTCTTT. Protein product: CATSRAGESTEAFF.

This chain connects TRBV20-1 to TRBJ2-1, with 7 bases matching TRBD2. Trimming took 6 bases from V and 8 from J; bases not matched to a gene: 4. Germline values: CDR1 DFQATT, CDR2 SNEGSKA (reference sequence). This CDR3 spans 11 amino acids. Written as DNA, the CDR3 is TGCAGTGCCCCACGGGGGGATGAGCAGTTCTTC. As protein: CSAPRGDEQFF.

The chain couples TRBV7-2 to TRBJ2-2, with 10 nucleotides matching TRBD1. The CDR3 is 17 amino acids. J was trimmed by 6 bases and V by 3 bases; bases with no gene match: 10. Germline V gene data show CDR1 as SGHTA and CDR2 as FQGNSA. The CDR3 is CASSLVAGTGVPGELFF. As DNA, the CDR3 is TGTGCCAGCAGCTTGGTTGCTGGGACAGGGGTCCCCGGGGAGCTGTTTTTT.

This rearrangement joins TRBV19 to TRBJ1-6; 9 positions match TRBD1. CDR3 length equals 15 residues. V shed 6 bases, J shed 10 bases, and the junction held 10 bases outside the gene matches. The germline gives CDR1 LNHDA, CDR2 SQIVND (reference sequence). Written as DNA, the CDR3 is TGTGCCAGTAGGAGGAGGACAGGGGAGTACTCACCCCTCCACTTT. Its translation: CASRRRTGEYSPLHF.

The CDR3 region is CASSSGTGQEQFF. CDR3 nucleotides: TGTGCCAGCAGCTCAGGGACAGGCCAGGAGCAGTTCTTC. The chain uses TRBV5-6 and TRBJ2-1; TRBD1 matches at 8 bases. CDR1 and CDR2 (germline): SGHDT, YYEEEE. V lost 3 bases to trimming and J lost 10 bases; unmatched junction nucleotides: 6. The CDR3 spans 13 residues.

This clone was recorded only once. The CDR3 reads CSVGLAGELFF. The CDR3 DNA reads as TGCAGCGTTGGGCTTGCCGGGGAGCTGTTTTTT. The V gene is TRBV29-1, the J gene TRBJ2-2; D not certain. The germline gives CDR1 SQVTM, CDR2 ANQGSEA. The CDR3 covers 11 residues. The V end lost 4 bases, the J end lost 6 bases, and 6 bases lay between the germline ends.

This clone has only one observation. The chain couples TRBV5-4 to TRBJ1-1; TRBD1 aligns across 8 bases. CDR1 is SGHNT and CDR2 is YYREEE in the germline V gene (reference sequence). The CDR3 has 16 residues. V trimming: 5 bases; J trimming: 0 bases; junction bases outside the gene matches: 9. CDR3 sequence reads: CASSWGTGSMNTEAFF. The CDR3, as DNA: TGTGCCAGCAGTTGGGGGACAGGTAGTATGAACACTGAAGCTTTCTTT.

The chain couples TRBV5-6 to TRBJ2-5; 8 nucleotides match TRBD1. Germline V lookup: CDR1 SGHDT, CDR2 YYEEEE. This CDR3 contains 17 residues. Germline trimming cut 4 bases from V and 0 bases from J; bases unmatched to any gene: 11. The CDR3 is CASSGRQGPSYQETQYF. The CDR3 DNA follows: TGTGCCAGCAGCGGGAGACAGGGGCCCTCTTACCAAGAGACCCAGTACTTC.

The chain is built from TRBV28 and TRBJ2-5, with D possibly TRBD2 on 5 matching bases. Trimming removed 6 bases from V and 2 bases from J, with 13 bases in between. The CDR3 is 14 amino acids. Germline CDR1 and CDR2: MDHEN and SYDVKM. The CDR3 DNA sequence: TGTGCCAGCAGGAGGGATAGGAGTCAAGAGACCCAGTACTTC. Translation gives CASRRDRSQETQYF.

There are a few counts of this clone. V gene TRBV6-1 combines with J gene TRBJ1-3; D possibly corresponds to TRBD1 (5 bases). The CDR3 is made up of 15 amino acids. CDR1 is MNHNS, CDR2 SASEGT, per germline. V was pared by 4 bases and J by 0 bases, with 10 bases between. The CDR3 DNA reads TGTGCCAGCAGTGTGTGGGGGGGCTCTGGAAACACCATATATTTT. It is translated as CASSVWGGSGNTIYF.

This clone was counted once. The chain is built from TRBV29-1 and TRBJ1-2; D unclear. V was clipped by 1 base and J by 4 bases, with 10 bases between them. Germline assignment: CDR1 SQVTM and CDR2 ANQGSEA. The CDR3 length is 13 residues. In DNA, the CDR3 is TGCAGCGTTGAAGTACAGCAGCTCTATGGCTACACCTTC. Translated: CSVEVQQLYGYTF.

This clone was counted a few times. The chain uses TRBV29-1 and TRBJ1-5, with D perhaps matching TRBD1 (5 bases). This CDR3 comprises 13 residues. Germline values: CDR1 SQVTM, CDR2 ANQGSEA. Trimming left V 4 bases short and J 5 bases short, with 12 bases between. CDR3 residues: CSVAQGNDQPQHF. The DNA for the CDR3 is TGCAGCGTTGCCCAGGGAAACGATCAGCCCCAGCATTTT.

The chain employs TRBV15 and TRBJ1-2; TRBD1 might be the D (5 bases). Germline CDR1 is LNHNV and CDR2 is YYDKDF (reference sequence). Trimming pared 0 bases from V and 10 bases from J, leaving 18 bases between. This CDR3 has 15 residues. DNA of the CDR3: TGTGCCACCAGCAGAGAATTGGGGGGGTCAGGTCCCTACACCTTC. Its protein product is CATSRELGGSGPYTF.